The rows below give T cell receptor beta chains drawn from one sample of a study of blood T cell repertoires in COVID-19. Only in-frame clones appear in the TCRdb table, and some are missing; sequencing was by immunoSEQ multiplex PCR. The profile covers more than 80,000 clones, with 75% to 90% appearing a single time and 1.5% to 2% taken by the ten largest. Sequencing was carried out using peripheral blood. The source is a man aged 80 or over with acute or convalescent COVID-19. Both conserved end residues are part of each CDR3. A D gene is named only where the DNA matches it firmly. Only some rows state a clone size, as once, few, many or a class for expanded clones.

V gene: TRBV6-6; D gene: TRBD2; clone size: -; J gene: TRBJ2-5; CDR3 DNA: TGTGCCAGCAGCCATGGGGGAACTAGCGTAGAGACCCAGTACTTC; CDR3 protein: CASSHGGTSVETQYF
V gene: TRBV19; D gene: -; clone size: -; J gene: TRBJ1-5; CDR3 DNA: TGTGCCAGTAGTCTTCTCTCGGTTTTGTCAGGGGTGGGCAATCAGCCCCAGCATTTT; CDR3 protein: CASSLLSVLSGVGNQPQHF
V gene: TRBV7-9; D gene: TRBD2; clone size: -; J gene: TRBJ2-7; CDR3 DNA: TGTGCCAGCAGCTCGACTAGCGGATTGTCCTACGAGCAGTACTTC; CDR3 protein: CASSSTSGLSYEQYF
V gene: TRBV6-5; D gene: -; clone size: -; J gene: TRBJ1-6; CDR3 DNA: TGTGCCAGCAGTCCGAAAACAGGTCCTAATTCACCCCTCCACTTT; CDR3 protein: CASSPKTGPNSPLHF
V gene: TRBV9; D gene: TRBD1; clone size: -; J gene: TRBJ1-2; CDR3 DNA: TGTGCCAGCAGCCGAGAGATACAGGGGGCCTATGGCTACACCTTC; CDR3 protein: CASSREIQGAYGYTF
V gene: TRBV6-5; D gene: TRBD2; clone size: -; J gene: TRBJ2-7; CDR3 DNA: TGTGCCAGCAGCACAGCGGGAGGGCCTTACGAGCAGTACTTC; CDR3 protein: CASSTAGGPYEQYF
V gene: TRBV2; D gene: -; clone size: -; J gene: TRBJ1-1; CDR3 DNA: TGTGCCAGCAGAGAGACAGTGAACACTGAAGCTTTCTTT; CDR3 protein: CASRETVNTEAFF
V gene: TRBV10-3; D gene: TRBD1; clone size: -; J gene: TRBJ2-1; CDR3 DNA: TGTGCCATCAGTGAGACCGACAGGGGGCGCAATGAGCAGTTCTTC; CDR3 protein: CAISETDRGRNEQFF
V gene: TRBV7-9; D gene: -; clone size: few; J gene: TRBJ2-1; CDR3 DNA: TGTGCCAGCAGCTATTCGGGGGGCGGAAGAGGGAATGAGCAGTTCTTC; CDR3 protein: CASSYSGGGRGNEQFF
V gene: TRBV11-2; D gene: TRBD2; clone size: -; J gene: TRBJ2-1; CDR3 DNA: TGTGCCAGCAGCTTAGGGACTAGGAGAGAGAATGAGCAGTTCTTC; CDR3 protein: CASSLGTRRENEQFF
V gene: TRBV21-1; D gene: -; clone size: -; J gene: TRBJ2-3; CDR3 DNA: TGTGCCAGCAGCACGAAGACCGGGACAGGTGGGGCAGATACGCAGTATTTT; CDR3 protein: CASSTKTGTGGADTQYF
V gene: TRBV24-1; D gene: TRBD1; clone size: -; J gene: TRBJ2-5; CDR3 DNA: TGTGCCACCAGTACGGACAGGGGGGAGACCCAGTACTTC; CDR3 protein: CATSTDRGETQYF
V gene: TRBV15; D gene: -; clone size: -; J gene: TRBJ2-2; CDR3 DNA: TGTGCCACCAGCAGAGATCGAGGGAACACCGGGGAGCTGTTTTTT; CDR3 protein: CATSRDRGNTGELFF